These T cell receptor beta chains were read from a single sample in a study of blood T cells in healthy people across ages. A single record per CDR3 protein comes from TCRdb applying MiXCR to the 5' RACE reads. The data show about 1.8 million distinct CDR3 sequences, roughly 50% seen once. The sample consisted of blood. These receptors all come from a middle-aged woman in good health. CDR3s include the opening cysteine and the closing phenylalanine or tryptophan. A D gene is named only where the DNA matches it firmly. A row's size may be missing; if present it is once, few, many or a size class.

d_call clone_size j_call v_call cdr3_aa cdr3_nt
NA NA TRBJ2-6 TRBV10-2 CASSDLAGSGANVLTF TGCGCCAGCAGTGACCTCGCAGGCTCTGGGGCCAACGTCCTGACTTTC
NA few TRBJ1-2 TRBV10-3 CAISGYEGNGYTF TGTGCCATCAGTGGGTACGAGGGTAATGGCTACACCTTC
NA NA TRBJ1-4 TRBV7-2 CASRPEAGYNEKLFF TGTGCCAGCAGGCCCGAGGCGGGGTACAATGAAAAACTGTTTTTT
TRBD1 NA TRBJ2-4 TRBV7-2 CASSFKQGENIQYF TGTGCCAGCAGCTTTAAACAGGGGGAAAACATTCAGTACTTC
TRBD2 NA TRBJ2-3 TRBV4-1 CASSQGSGTSGTTDTQYF TGCGCCAGCAGCCAAGGTTCAGGGACTAGCGGGACCACAGATACGCAGTATTTT
TRBD2 few TRBJ2-5 TRBV25-1 CASSDPRTPSGTQYF TGTGCCAGCAGTGATCCCAGGACTCCTAGCGGGACCCAGTACTTC
TRBD1 NA TRBJ1-1 TRBV18 CASCRDSFYTEAFF TGTGCCAGCTGTCGGGACAGTTTTTACACTGAAGCTTTCTTT
NA NA TRBJ2-7 TRBV6-5 CASSYSYGETYEQYF TGTGCCAGCAGTTACTCCTACGGTGAAACCTACGAGCAGTACTTC
NA NA TRBJ2-7 TRBV5-1 CASSLAGQVTYEQYF TGCGCCAGCAGCTTAGCGGGACAGGTAACCTACGAGCAGTACTTC
TRBD2 NA TRBJ2-5 TRBV2 CASTWRGGQETQYF TGTGCCAGCACTTGGCGGGGGGGACAAGAGACCCAGTACTTC
NA NA TRBJ2-5 TRBV20-1 CSARVVSSGETQYF TGCAGTGCTAGAGTTGTGAGTAGTGGCGAGACCCAGTACTTC
TRBD1 NA TRBJ1-2 TRBV6-1 CASSEARDRVYGYTF TGTGCCAGCAGTGAAGCCCGAGACAGGGTCTATGGCTACACCTTC
NA NA TRBJ2-5 TRBV10-3 CAISRDQSRETQYF TGTGCCATCAGTAGGGACCAATCTCGGGAGACCCAGTACTTC
NA NA TRBJ2-4 TRBV6-2/TRBV6-3 CASTPLGAPGQNIQYF TGTGCCAGCACCCCTCTGGGGGCCCCTGGGCAAAACATTCAGTACTTC
NA NA TRBJ2-5 TRBV29-1 CSVGGRMEETQYF TGCAGCGTTGGAGGACGGATGGAAGAGACCCAGTACTTC
TRBD2 many TRBJ2-5 TRBV7-2 CASSLGGGHQETQYF TGTGCCAGCAGCTTAGGGGGGGGACACCAAGAGACCCAGTACTTC
NA NA TRBJ2-7 TRBV6-5 CASSLRGLVYEQYF TGTGCCAGCTCACTCCGGGGCCTCGTCTACGAGCAGTACTTC
NA NA TRBJ1-1 TRBV20-1 CSAPRFGTQNTEAFF TGCAGTGCTCCTCGGTTCGGGACACAGAACACTGAAGCTTTCTTT
NA NA TRBJ2-1 TRBV6-1 CASRPQGRGEQFF TGTGCCAGTCGACCGCAGGGTAGGGGTGAGCAGTTCTTC
NA NA TRBJ2-7 TRBV6-5 CASRGASLAYEQYF TGTGCCAGCAGAGGGGCCTCCCTCGCCTACGAGCAGTACTTC